The present entry profiles one T cell receptor (beta chain) with its context. Its matching antigen is unknown. V lost 4 bases and J lost 1, with 8 bases in between. Germline values: CDR1 SGHNT, CDR2 YYREEE (reference sequence). This CDR3 has 13 residues. The data stem from a study of cytomegalovirus exposure and HLA in healthy donors. Findings and caveats of the study: There were a few CMV-associated chains whose specificity for CMV antigens was confirmed in vitro.

The data were produced by immunoSEQ multiplex PCR, yet TCRdb's version contains in-frame clones alone and is incomplete. The repertoire holds about 120,000 clones, over 75% seen once, with roughly 2% in the top ten. V usage is TRBV5-4 and J usage is TRBJ1-2, with no clear D. The receptor was derived from a woman between 25 and 40 years old in good health and CMV-seronegative. Sequences were obtained from PBMCs. The DNA for the CDR3 is TGTGCCAGCAGCGCGGGATATAACTATGGCTACACCTTC. It is translated as CASSAGYNYGYTF. The full variable domain, completed using reference TRBV5-4 and TRBJ1-2, is ETGVTQSPTHLIKTRGQQVTLRCSSQSGHNTVSWYQQALGQGPQFIFQYYREEENGRGNFPPRFSGLQFPNYSSELNVNALELDDSALYLCASSAGYNYGYTFGSGTRLTVV.